Following are 26 T cell receptor beta chains from one sample sequenced in a study of blood T cell repertoires in COVID-19. Only in-frame clones appear in the TCRdb table, and some are missing; sequencing was by immunoSEQ multiplex PCR. The sample includes about 280,000 clones, about four fifths of them seen just once. Material for sequencing was peripheral blood. The receptors stem from a woman aged 50 to 65 who had recovered from COVID-19.

J is TRBJ2-5 and V is TRBV4-3; D not resolved. The CDR3 is 14 amino acids. Looked up from germline, CDR1 is LGHNA and CDR2 is YSLEER. The V gene lost 2 bases and the J gene lost 0 bases, with 7 bases spanning the gap. This CDR3 is CASSQTQNQETQYF. The CDR3, as DNA: TGCGCCAGCAGCCAAACCCAGAACCAAGAGACCCAGTACTTC.

This clone has just one count. The gene calls are TRBV28 and TRBJ1-4, with D possibly TRBD1 on 6 matching bases. Germline CDR1 is MDHEN and CDR2 is SYDVKM. This CDR3 contains 17 residues. V was clipped by 3 bases and J by 5 bases, with 19 bases between them. CDR3 amino acids: CASSLSHLRGLNEKLFF. The CDR3, as DNA: TGTGCCAGCAGTTTGTCCCACCTCAGGGGTCTCAATGAAAAACTGTTTTTT.

A single count supports this clone. Other DNA sequences within the sample encode an identical CDR3. The chain joins TRBV5-1 to TRBJ1-3, with D perhaps TRBD1 (6 bases). The CDR3 is 14 residues long. V gave up 3 bases and J gave up 2 bases, with 9 bases separating them. CDR1 is SGHRS and CDR2 is YFSETQ in the germline V gene. In DNA, the CDR3 is TGCGCCAGCAGCTCCACAGGGCCTGGAAACACCATATATTTT. Translated: CASSSTGPGNTIYF.

The rearrangement joins TRBV5-1 to TRBJ2-3, with TRBD2 matching 10 bases. This CDR3 has 16 amino acids. V gave up 4 bases and J gave up 2 bases; unmatched junction bases: 7. Germline loops: CDR1 SGHRS, CDR2 YFSETQ. The CDR3 DNA follows: TGCGCCAGCAGCCCCGGGACTAGCGTTTACACAGATACGCAGTATTTT. Its protein product is CASSPGTSVYTDTQYF.

V and J are TRBV6-4 and TRBJ1-5, with a weak D call TRBD1 (6 bases). Trimming cost V 6 bases and J 5 bases, with 23 bases left between them. The CDR3 consists of 17 residues. The germline CDR1 and CDR2 sequences are MRHNA and SNTAGT. CDR3 protein: CASSPWCPDRRYQPQHF. Here the CDR3 DNA reads TGTGCCAGCAGCCCCTGGTGCCCTGACAGGCGTTATCAGCCCCAGCATTTT.

The chain carries TRBV19 and TRBJ1-1; D may be TRBD1 (5 bases). CDR1 is LNHDA and CDR2 is SQIVND in the germline V gene (reference sequence). The CDR3 contains 14 residues. The germline V and J ends were trimmed by 3 bases and 6 bases, with 14 bases remaining between them. The CDR3 region has the DNA TGTGCCAGTAGTATCGCCGGGGGGATACCTGAAGCTTTCTTT. Encoded protein: CASSIAGGIPEAFF. The whole variable domain, filled in from reference TRBV19 and TRBJ1-1, reads DGGITQSPKYLFRKEGQNVTLSCEQNLNHDAMYWYRQDPGQGLRLIYYSQIVNDFQKGDIAEGYSVSREKKESFPLTVTSAQKNPTAFYLCASSIAGGIPEAFFGQGTRLTVV.

V and J are TRBV12-5 and TRBJ2-5; perhaps TRBD1 as D (6 bases). The V gene lost 6 bases and the J gene lost 5 bases, with 13 bases spanning the gap. In germline, CDR1 is LGHNT, CDR2 FRNRAP. CDR3 length: 13 residues. CDR3 loop: CASGKDSRETQYF. CDR3 nucleotide sequence: TGTGCTAGTGGGAAGGACAGTCGGGAGACCCAGTACTTC.

The chain carries TRBV14 and TRBJ2-7; D gene unclear. The CDR3 totals 11 residues. V was shortened by 3 bases and J by 3 bases, with 3 bases between the two germline ends. Germline values: CDR1 SGHDN, CDR2 FVKESK. The DNA for the CDR3 is TGTGCCAGCAGCCACTTCTACGAGCAGTACTTC. Amino acids: CASSHFYEQYF.

This chain joins TRBV5-1 and TRBJ2-2, with 7 positions matching TRBD2. The CDR3 is 15 amino acids. CDR1 is SGHRS and CDR2 is YFSETQ in the germline V gene. V gave up 4 bases and J gave up 7 bases; unmatched junction bases: 10. The CDR3 here is CASSLGGTQGGELFF. In DNA form, the CDR3 reads TGCGCCAGCAGCCTCGGGGGGACCCAGGGCGGGGAGCTGTTTTTT. Supplemented by reference TRBV5-1 and TRBJ2-2, the full variable domain reads KAGVTQTPRYLIKTRGQQVTLSCSPISGHRSVSWYQQTPGQGLQFLFEYFSETQRNKGNFPGRFSGRQFSNSRSEMNVSTLELGDSALYLCASSLGGTQGGELFFGEGSRLTVL.

The rearrangement joins TRBV6-5 to TRBJ2-7; the match to TRBD1 covers 8 bases. From germline, CDR1 is MNHEY and CDR2 SVGAGI. This CDR3 region has 15 residues. V lost 2 bases and J lost 3; bases outside the gene matches: 6. DNA of the CDR3: TGTGCCAGCAGTTACCTAGGACAGGGTAACTACGAGCAGTACTTC. Translating gives CASSYLGQGNYEQYF.

This chain uses TRBV27 with TRBJ2-1; D call uncertain. CDR3 length: 14 amino acids. V dropped 3 bases and J dropped 8 bases, with 14 bases sitting between them. From germline, CDR1 is MNHEY and CDR2 SMNVEV (reference sequence). CDR3 sequence: CASSLPPRIYEQFF. The CDR3 coding sequence is TGTGCCAGCAGTTTGCCCCCTAGGATCTATGAGCAGTTCTTC.

The CDR3 region has the DNA TGTGCCAGCAGCTTCTCGGACAGGGCTGGGGGCTACACCTTC. The encoded protein is CASSFSDRAGGYTF. The chain is built from TRBV7-3 and TRBJ1-2; 8 bases map to TRBD1. V dropped 3 bases and J dropped 8; count of bases not matched to a gene: 8. The CDR3 runs 14 residues. Germline values: CDR1 SGHTA, CDR2 FQGTGA.

This chain links TRBV7-2 with TRBJ2-1; 8 bases map to TRBD2. Germline V lookup: CDR1 SGHTA, CDR2 FQGNSA. V dropped 3 bases and J dropped 5; count of bases not matched to a gene: 6. There are 15 residues in the CDR3. CDR3: CASSFTSGRHNEQFF. The CDR3 DNA reads as TGTGCCAGCAGCTTCACTAGCGGTCGCCACAATGAGCAGTTCTTC.

The table lists this clone with a few counts. V is TRBV6-1 and J is TRBJ2-7; TRBD2 might be the D (7 bases). The V and J ends lost 0 bases and 0 bases respectively, with 9 bases between them. This CDR3 has 15 residues. Germline V gene sequence: CDR1 MNHNS, CDR2 SASEGT. The CDR3: CASSEAAGASYEQYF. The CDR3, as DNA: TGTGCCAGCAGTGAAGCGGCGGGGGCCTCCTACGAGCAGTACTTC.

The gene calls are TRBV24-1 and TRBJ2-3; a possible D gene is TRBD2 (6 bases). V was pared by 2 bases and J by 2 bases, with 13 bases between. Germline values: CDR1 KGHDR, CDR2 SFDVKD. There are 16 residues in the CDR3. CDR3 amino acids: CATSDSGTSTTDTQYF. Written as DNA, the CDR3 is TGTGCCACCAGTGATTCCGGGACTTCGACCACAGATACGCAGTATTTT.

V gene TRBV2 combines with J gene TRBJ1-1, with D possibly TRBD1 on 5 matching bases. The length of the CDR3 is 14 residues. CDR1 SNHLY and CDR2 FYNNEI come from the germline V gene. The V and J ends lost 5 bases and 1 base respectively, with 11 bases between them. CDR3 in amino acids: CASSIQQGNTEAFF. The CDR3, as DNA: TGTGCCAGCAGTATCCAGCAGGGGAACACTGAAGCTTTCTTT. The whole variable domain, remainder taken from reference TRBV2 and TRBJ1-1, is EPEVTQTPSHQVTQMGQEVILRCVPISNHLYFYWYRQILGQKVEFLVSFYNNEISEKSEIFDDQFSVERPDGSNFTLKIRSTKLEDSAMYFCASSIQQGNTEAFFGQGTRLTVV.

This clone showed up just a few times. The rearrangement joins TRBV11-2 to TRBJ2-5; a weak D match, TRBD2 (6 bases). There are 12 residues in the CDR3. Germline-derived CDR1 and CDR2 are SGHAT and FQNNGV. V was trimmed by 5 bases and J by 5 bases, leaving 9 bases between them. CDR3 nucleotide sequence: TGTGCCAGCAGCCCCCTAGCGGAGACCCAGTACTTC. Protein: CASSPLAETQYF. The whole variable domain, remainder taken from reference TRBV11-2 and TRBJ2-5, is EAGVAQSPRYKIIEKRQSVAFWCNPISGHATLYWYQQILGQGPKLLIQFQNNGVVDDSQLPKDRFSAERLKGVDSTLKIQPAKLEDSAVYLCASSPLAETQYFGPGTRLLVL.

The genes are TRBV7-8 and TRBJ2-1; D unresolved. Germline CDR1 is SGHVS and CDR2 is FQNEAQ. The CDR3 covers 16 residues. Deletions cut 0 bases from V and 7 bases from J, with 16 bases between. The CDR3 coding sequence is TGTGCCAGCAGCTTAGCGCTGACTTCCGCCCCGAATGAGCAGTTCTTC. Amino acids: CASSLALTSAPNEQFF. The full variable domain, in which reference TRBV7-8 and TRBJ2-1 provide the parts outside the CDR3, is GAGVSQSPRYKVAKRGQDVALRCDPISGHVSLFWYQQALGQGPEFLTYFQNEAQLDKSGLPSDRFFAERPEGSVSTLKIQRTQQEDSAVYLCASSLALTSAPNEQFFGPGTRLTVL.

The chain is built from TRBV4-2 and TRBJ2-3, with a possible D match to TRBD2 (6 bases). The germline V and J ends were trimmed by 0 bases and 2 bases, with 9 bases remaining between them. CDR1 is LGHNA and CDR2 is YNFKEQ in the germline V gene. This CDR3 region has 15 residues. The CDR3 sequence: CASSQDRGYTDTQYF. The CDR3 bases are TGTGCCAGCAGCCAAGATCGGGGGTACACAGATACGCAGTATTTT.

Only a few counts were recorded for this clone. The chain couples TRBV6-5 to TRBJ1-1; a weak D match, TRBD1 (6 bases). Germline V gives CDR1 MNHEY, CDR2 SVGAGI. The V end was cut by 5 bases, the J end by 11 bases, with 21 bases between. The CDR3 spans 14 residues. The CDR3 is CASSPQGSGAGAFF. The CDR3 DNA follows: TGTGCCAGCAGTCCACAGGGTTCTGGTGCCGGGGCTTTCTTT.

The chain is built from TRBV28 and TRBJ1-1, with TRBD1 matching over 10 bases. This CDR3 has 12 residues. Unmatched junction bases numbered 8, after V lost 8 bases and J lost 11 bases. Per germline, CDR1 MDHEN and CDR2 SYDVKM. The DNA of the CDR3 is TGTGCCAGCGGGGACAGGGGAATGGGGGCTTTCTTT. Protein: CASGDRGMGAFF.

This clone was observed a single time. This chain connects TRBV5-1 to TRBJ2-3; TRBD2 matches at 14 bases. The CDR3 totals 17 residues. Germline loops: CDR1 SGHRS, CDR2 YFSETQ. J gave up 1 base and V 8 bases, and 9 bases lay outside the gene matches. In nucleotides, the CDR3 is TGCGCCAGTATTGGGACTAGCGGGGGCCGGGGCACAGATACGCAGTATTTT. Translated: CASIGTSGGRGTDTQYF.

The chain combines TRBV7-2 with TRBJ2-1; 8 positions agree with TRBD1. V shed 0 bases and J 3 bases; nucleotides not matched to a gene: 16. Germline CDR1 is SGHTA and CDR2 is FQGNSA. This CDR3 is built from 20 residues. CDR3 residues: CASSLAGHTTGGGVYNEQFF. In DNA form, the CDR3 reads TGTGCCAGCAGCTTAGCTGGGCATACAACAGGGGGTGGGGTCTACAATGAGCAGTTCTTC.

The sample holds one count of this clone. J is TRBJ2-7 and V is TRBV9; 12 bases are a match to TRBD2. V shed 1 base, J shed 4 bases, and the junction held 3 bases outside the gene matches. Germline lookup yields CDR1 SGDLS and CDR2 YYNGEE. The CDR3 is 15 amino acids. CDR3 loop: CASSVQGLAGYEQYF. In DNA form, the CDR3 reads TGTGCCAGCAGCGTACAAGGACTAGCGGGATACGAGCAGTACTTC.

The table lists this clone with a few counts. This chain uses TRBV18 with TRBJ2-1, with 9 bases identical to TRBD1. Germline V CDR1 and CDR2: KGHSH, LQKENI. The CDR3 is 15 amino acids. V lost 5 bases and J lost 4; bases outside the gene matches: 6. CDR3 region: CASSSGTGRYNEQFF. The CDR3 DNA is TGTGCCAGCTCATCCGGGACAGGGCGTTACAATGAGCAGTTCTTC.

The chain uses TRBV24-1 and TRBJ2-1, with 7 bases that match TRBD2. V trimming: 1 base; J trimming: 8 bases; junction bases outside the gene matches: 7. Germline V CDR1 and CDR2: KGHDR, SFDVKD. CDR3 length: 15 residues. The CDR3 sequence is CATSDLREDEDEQFF. The CDR3 coding sequence is TGTGCCACCAGTGATTTACGGGAGGATGAGGATGAGCAGTTCTTC.